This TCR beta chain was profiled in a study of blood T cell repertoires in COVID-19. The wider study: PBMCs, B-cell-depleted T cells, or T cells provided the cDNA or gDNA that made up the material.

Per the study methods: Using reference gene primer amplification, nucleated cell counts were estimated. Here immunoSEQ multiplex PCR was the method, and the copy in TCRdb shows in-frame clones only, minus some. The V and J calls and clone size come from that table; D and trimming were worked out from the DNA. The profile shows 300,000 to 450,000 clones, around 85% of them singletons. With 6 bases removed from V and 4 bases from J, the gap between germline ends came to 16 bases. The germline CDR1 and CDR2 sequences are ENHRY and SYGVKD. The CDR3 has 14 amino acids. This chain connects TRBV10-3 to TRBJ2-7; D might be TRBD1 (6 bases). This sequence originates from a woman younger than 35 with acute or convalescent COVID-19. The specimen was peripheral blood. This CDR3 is CAIRPRGGLYEQYF. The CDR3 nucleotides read TGTGCCATCAGGCCCAGAGGGGGATTGTACGAGCAGTACTTC.